The clone carrying this T cell receptor beta chain appeared once. Its target is unknown. This sample is drawn from a study of T cell responses to AZD1222 COVID-19 vaccine. CDR1 is ENHRY, CDR2 SYGVKD, per germline. The CDR3 loop spans 17 amino acids. Trimming left V 11 bases short and J 1 base short, with 25 bases between. Study-wide results and caveats: Vaccine-associated CD4 TCRs ranged over spike, dominating at 160-218 and 743-854. There were mostly white British donors and more females than males, and clonal diversity was possibly underestimated. In the spike-specific TCR repertoire, nearly half reportedly target unmutated variant regions. Baseline testing showed seropositivity in only five or six AZD1222 recipients.

This table comes from immunoSEQ multiplex PCR, and its TCRdb copy is limited to in-frame clones, with some not included. Among 150,000 to 160,000 clones, approximately 90% were seen once, and the ten largest hold approximately 3.1%. The TCR originated in an adult in good health. Sequencing was performed on peripheral blood, taken on day 0 of AZD1222 vaccination. The chain couples TRBV10-3 to TRBJ2-3, with D perhaps TRBD2 (7 bases). Written as DNA, the CDR3 is TGTGCCTCACACTTATATAGGGGGGGCGAGGGCACAGATACGCAGTATTTT. It yields the protein CASHLYRGGEGTDTQYF.